This is a list of T cell receptor beta chains from one sample in a study of human T cells and chemical hapten exposure. TCRdb re-derived calls from the RACE reads in MiXCR, one entry per CDR3 protein. Seen here are about 360,000 distinct CDR3 sequences, under 9% observed once, and the top ten hold more than 7%. Specimen: whole blood, collected in connection with sensitization to the hapten diphenylcyclopropenone (DPC). The receptors were gathered from a woman aged 18-29 years with alopecia areata. Some clones in this sample may be carry-over from other donors' samples. CDR3s include the opening cysteine and the closing phenylalanine or tryptophan. The D gene is left open where the match is weak. Part of the rows lack a size; the others show once, few, many or a class for expanded clones.

len	abundance	v_gene	j_gene	d_gene	CDR3nt	CDR3aa
15	few	TRBV2	TRBJ2-7	TRBD1	TGTGCCCTCGGCGGCGGTACAGACAGGGCCTACGAGCAGTACTTC	CALGGGTDRAYEQYF
18	few	TRBV7-2	TRBJ1-2	TRBD1	TGTGCCAGCAGCTCTAGCCAACAGACAGGGGAGAGCAACTATGGCTACACCTTC	CASSSSQQTGESNYGYTF
14	few	TRBV6-5	TRBJ1-1	NA	TGTGCCAGCAGTCAGGGGTTGGTCTTGGGTGAAGCTTTCTTT	CASSQGLVLGEAFF
14	many	TRBV24-1	TRBJ2-2	NA	TGTGCCACCGGCCGGGACTTTAACACCGGGGAGCTGTTTTTT	CATGRDFNTGELFF
17	NA	TRBV10-3	TRBJ2-3	TRBD2	TGTGCCATCAGTGATCCGGCTAGCGGGGAGCTTAGAGATACGCAGTATTTT	CAISDPASGELRDTQYF
13	NA	TRBV18	TRBJ2-3	NA	TGTGCCAGCTCACCCCTGGACTTGGATACGCAGTATTTT	CASSPLDLDTQYF
17	NA	TRBV10-3	TRBJ1-3	NA	TGTGCCATCAGTGATCAATGGTACAGTCGCCGAGGAAACACCATATATTTT	CAISDQWYSRRGNTIYF
16	NA	TRBV4-3	TRBJ1-5	TRBD1	TGCGCCAGCAGCCGGGTGGCAGGGGGCTTGAATCAGCCCCAGCATTTT	CASSRVAGGLNQPQHF
14	few	TRBV18	TRBJ1-1	TRBD1	TGTGCCAGCTCAGGACAGGGGAAGAACACTGAAGCTTTCTTT	CASSGQGKNTEAFF
13	many	TRBV29-1	TRBJ1-2	TRBD1	TGCAGCGTTGAAAGGCAGGGGGCTGGAGGCTACACCTTC	CSVERQGAGGYTF
12	NA	TRBV14	TRBJ2-3	NA	TGTCCCAGCAGCCACCGGCCCGATACGCAGTATTTT	CPSSHRPDTQYF
14	many	TRBV6-6	TRBJ2-7	NA	TGTGCCAGCAGCTCCCCCTCCGTATGGTACGAGCAGTACTTC	CASSSPSVWYEQYF
16	few	TRBV7-2	TRBJ1-5	NA	TGTGCCAGCAGCTTAGCGCTACGGGGCCACAATCAGCCCCAGCATTTT	CASSLALRGHNQPQHF
14	NA	TRBV20-1	TRBJ1-5	TRBD1	TGCAGTGCTAGGGCCGGGACAGAAAATCAGCCCCAGCATTTT	CSARAGTENQPQHF
13	NA	TRBV12-3/TRBV12-4	TRBJ1-5	NA	TGTGCCAGCACCCCCAGCGGCCATCAGCCCCAGCATTTT	CASTPSGHQPQHF
14	NA	TRBV12-3/TRBV12-4	TRBJ2-7	TRBD1	TGTGCCAGCAGACACCGGGACAGCTCCTACGAGCAGTACTTC	CASRHRDSSYEQYF
17	NA	TRBV28	TRBJ2-4	NA	TGTGCCAGCAGTTTATGGGGGCGGAGGATAGCCAAAAACATTCAGTACTTC	CASSLWGRRIAKNIQYF
13	many	TRBV12-3/TRBV12-4	TRBJ1-1	NA	TGTGCCAGCACTATCGGCAGGGACACTGAAGCTTTCTTT	CASTIGRDTEAFF
12	NA	TRBV3-1	TRBJ1-4	NA	TGTGCCAGCAGCCACTGGGACAAGAAACTGTTTTTT	CASSHWDKKLFF
13	NA	TRBV2	TRBJ2-6	NA	TGTGCCAGCAGGACGTCTGGGGCCAACGTCCTGACTTTC	CASRTSGANVLTF
13	many	TRBV12-3/TRBV12-4	TRBJ1-5	NA	TGTGCCAGCAGTAGGGACGCACATCAGCCCCAGCATTTT	CASSRDAHQPQHF
16	NA	TRBV20-1	TRBJ2-7	TRBD2	TGCAGTGCTAGCTTTCCGGGGGGGGTAAGGTCCTACGAGCAGTACTTC	CSASFPGGVRSYEQYF
14	few	TRBV28	TRBJ2-7	NA	TGTGCCAGCAGTCAGCCTGGGGCCCACTACGAGCAGTACTTC	CASSQPGAHYEQYF
16	many	TRBV6-5	TRBJ1-2	NA	TGTGCCAGCAGTTACAACGAGGCTGAGGCTAACTATGGCTACACCTTC	CASSYNEAEANYGYTF
14	many	TRBV19	TRBJ1-5	TRBD1	TGTGCCAGTAGTACATGGACAGGACCTCAGCCCCAGCATTTT	CASSTWTGPQPQHF
14	few	TRBV12-3/TRBV12-4	TRBJ1-5	NA	TGTGCCAGCAGTGCGGCGTCGGGCAATCAGCCCCAGCATTTT	CASSAASGNQPQHF
14	many	TRBV5-1	TRBJ2-3	NA	TGCGCCAGCAGCCGTGAGGGATCCTCAGATACGCAGTATTTT	CASSREGSSDTQYF